The 10 T cell receptor beta chains presented below share a single source sample, sequenced in a study of CD8+CD57+ T cells in acquired aplastic anemia. Investigators profiled TCR beta VDJ and CDR3 from genomic DNA template. From the reads, TCRdb called clonotypes with MiXCR, one entry per CDR3 protein. The table has a few hundred thousand distinct CDR3 sequences, 34% seen once; the top ten hold more than 0.95%. Specimen: sorted CD4+, CD8+, or CD8+CD57+ T cells (not recorded which) from PBMCs. The receptors come from a human donor in good health, serving as a control.

This clonotype was counted only a few times. The chain recombines TRBV2 with TRBJ2-3; possibly TRBD1 or TRBD2 for D (5 bases each). The length of the CDR3 is 15 residues. CDR1 SNHLY and CDR2 FYNNEI come from the germline V gene. Deletions cut 10 bases from V and 4 bases from J, with 21 bases between. This CDR3 is CATQGLGDPPDTQYF. Here the CDR3 DNA reads TGTGCCACGCAAGGTTTGGGGGACCCCCCAGATACGCAGTATTTT.

The rearrangement links TRBV6-1 to TRBJ1-1; D is uncertain. Germline CDR1 MNHNS, CDR2 SASEGT. The CDR3 extends over 14 amino acids. Trimming cost V 10 bases and J 4 bases, with 19 bases left between them. CDR3 amino acids: CATLAELWGTEAFF. The CDR3, as DNA: TGTGCCACCTTGGCCGAGCTGTGGGGCACTGAAGCTTTCTTT.

This clonotype was counted at least ten times. The chain couples TRBV4-1 to TRBJ1-3; D ambiguous. The V end was cut by 2 bases, the J end by 3 bases, with 5 bases between. This CDR3 is built from 13 residues. Germline-derived CDR1 and CDR2 are MGHRA and YSYEKL. CDR3 DNA: TGCGCCAGCAGCCAAAAGAATGGAAACACCATATATTTT. Residues: CASSQKNGNTIYF.

The chain carries TRBV7-3 and TRBJ2-3; 10 positions match TRBD2. The CDR3 has 17 amino acids. The V segment lost 5 bases and the J segment 5 bases; nucleotides outside the gene matches: 13. Germline CDR1 reads SGHTA; CDR2 reads FQGTGA. This CDR3 reads CASSPGGGLAIRDTQYF. The CDR3 nucleotides are TGTGCCAGCAGCCCCGGGGGGGGACTAGCGATCCGAGATACGCAGTATTTT.

This clonotype showed up just a few times. The CDR3: CALQDRGWGGYTF. CDR3 bases: TGTGCCTTGCAGGACAGGGGCTGGGGCGGCTACACCTTC. This chain uses TRBV30 with TRBJ1-2, with 9 nucleotides matching TRBD1. The V gene end was trimmed by 7 bases and the J gene end by 8 bases; junction bases not matched to a gene: 11. CDR3 length: 13 residues. Germline CDR1 reads GTSNPN; CDR2 reads SVGIG (reference sequence).

This CDR3 is CSARATASGWAFF. CDR3 coding DNA: TGCAGTGCTAGAGCTACCGCCTCTGGTTGGGCTTTCTTT. V and J are TRBV20-1 and TRBJ1-1; D is ambiguous. The CDR3 loop spans 13 amino acids. Germline CDR1 and CDR2: DFQATT and SNEGSKA (reference sequence). Trimming pared 1 base from V and 11 bases from J, leaving 17 bases between.

This clonotype occurred a few times. A much larger clone lies one base from this, so it may be a read error. The chain recombines TRBV9 with TRBJ1-2; D unclear. The V and J ends lost 4 bases and 12 bases respectively, with 28 bases between them. Germline assignment: CDR1 SGDLS and CDR2 YYNGEE. The CDR3 consists of 16 residues. As DNA, the CDR3 is TGTGCCAGCAGCCTTAGAACCGGGAAAACTACCTACGGCAACACCTTC. Protein: CASSLRTGKTTYGNTF.

In this sample, this clonotype turned up a few times. This chain joins TRBV5-1 and TRBJ2-5; the D gene is possibly TRBD1 (6 bases). The germline V gene encodes CDR1 SGHRS and CDR2 YFSETQ. CDR3 length: 14 residues. With 1 base removed from V and 5 bases from J, the gap between germline ends came to 12 bases. CDR3 bases: TGCGCCAGCAGCTTGTTAGGGGGATTGGAGACCCAGTACTTC. Amino acids: CASSLLGGLETQYF.

This chain links TRBV7-9 with TRBJ2-3, with 7 positions matching TRBD1. Trimming took 6 bases from V and 4 from J; bases not matched to a gene: 4. From germline, CDR1 is SEHNR and CDR2 FQNEAQ (reference sequence). The CDR3 sequence is 13 residues long. The CDR3 protein is CASRHQGADTQYF. DNA for the CDR3: TGTGCCAGCAGACATCAGGGGGCAGATACGCAGTATTTT.

This clonotype was seen many times. The CDR3 nucleotides read TGCGCCAGCAAGCTTGGAGCGGGAGTGTCGTACGAGCAGTACTTC. Translating it yields CASKLGAGVSYEQYF. V usage is TRBV5-1 and J usage is TRBJ2-7; TRBD2 matches 8 bases. V shed 6 bases and J 4 bases; nucleotides not matched to a gene: 12. CDR3 size: 15 residues. Germline V lookup: CDR1 SGHRS, CDR2 YFSETQ.